These 15 T cell receptor beta chains were all obtained from the same sample, sequenced in a study of blood T cell repertoires in COVID-19. The assay was immunoSEQ multiplex PCR, and TCRdb's table has in-frame clones only and misses some. The data show about 150,000 clones, with 80% to 90% seen just once and more than 14% held by the top ten. The specimen was peripheral blood. The receptors come from a middle-aged woman with acute or convalescent COVID-19.

The CDR3 reads CASSLTSGRVAQYF. Here the CDR3 DNA reads TGTGCCAGCAGTTTAACGTCGGGCAGGGTTGCGCAGTATTTT. This chain uses TRBV27 with TRBJ2-3; the D gene is possibly TRBD1 (5 bases). Germline V gene sequence: CDR1 MNHEY, CDR2 SMNVEV (reference sequence). Trimming cost V 2 bases and J 10 bases, with 16 bases left between them. This CDR3 contains 14 residues.

V gene TRBV12-3 or TRBV12-4 combines with J gene TRBJ2-7, with a weak D call TRBD2 (6 bases). The CDR3 runs 13 residues. V lost 7 bases to trimming and J lost 5 bases, with 15 bases between them. The CDR3 DNA sequence: TGTGCCAGCAAACGGGGGACTGTGGACGAGCAGTACTTC. This encodes CASKRGTVDEQYF.

Details on this clone: One end of the junction varies from germline; a read error may be responsible. The CDR3 nucleotides read TGTGCCAGCAGTGAATTGCGGGTATTATTACTCTTC. Translation gives CASSELRVLLLF. The rearrangement joins TRBV2 to TRBJ2-1; D might be TRBD2 (5 bases). The CDR3 extends over 12 amino acids. Germline V gene data show CDR1 as SNHLY and CDR2 as FYNNEI.

The chain is built from TRBV29-1 and TRBJ1-2; 8 bases map to TRBD1. This CDR3 has 17 residues. The V and J ends lost 6 bases and 8 bases, in that order; junction bases with no gene match: 23. Germline values: CDR1 SQVTM, CDR2 ANQGSEA. Written as DNA, the CDR3 is TGCAGCGTCCCCCTCGGTAGGGGACAGGCCACCGGGGGAGGCTACACCTTC. Translating it yields CSVPLGRGQATGGGYTF. The full variable domain, completed using reference TRBV29-1 and TRBJ1-2, is SAVISQKPSRDICQRGTSLTIQCQVDSQVTMMFWYRQQPGQSLTLIATANQGSEATYESGFVIDKFPISRPNLTFSTLTVSNMSPEDSSIYLCSVPLGRGQATGGGYTFGSGTRLTVV.

V and J are TRBV30 and TRBJ1-5; D remains unclear. This CDR3 spans 14 amino acids. V was clipped by 2 bases and J by 7 bases, with 15 bases between them. Per the germline V gene, CDR1 is GTSNPN and CDR2 is SVGIG (reference sequence). The CDR3 region is CAWSSELAGQPQHF. Here the CDR3 DNA reads TGTGCCTGGAGTTCCGAACTCGCGGGGCAGCCCCAGCATTTT.

The chain is built from TRBV10-3 and TRBJ2-1; 7 nucleotides align to TRBD2. CDR3 length: 13 amino acids. V shed 8 bases and J 5 bases; nucleotides not matched to a gene: 6. CDR1 ENHRY and CDR2 SYGVKD come from the germline V gene. The chain's CDR3 is CAIGGSWDNEQFF. CDR3 in DNA: TGTGCCATCGGCGGGAGTTGGGACAATGAGCAGTTCTTC.

The rearrangement uses TRBV9 and TRBJ1-6; 10 positions agree with TRBD1. The ends lost 3 bases at V and 0 bases at J; junction bases unmatched: 12. Looked up from germline, CDR1 is SGDLS and CDR2 is YYNGEE. The CDR3 loop spans 20 amino acids. In DNA form, the CDR3 reads TGTGCCAGCAGCGGAGAAGGGACAGGGGACTTTTACTCCTATAATTCACCCCTCCACTTT. Translating it yields CASSGEGTGDFYSYNSPLHF. The entire variable domain, with the rest obtained from reference TRBV9 and TRBJ1-6, is as follows: DSGVTQTPKHLITATGQRVTLRCSPRSGDLSVYWYQQSLDQGLQFLIQYYNGEERAKGNILERFSAQQFPDLHSELNLSSLELGDSALYFCASSGEGTGDFYSYNSPLHFGNGTRLTVT.

The V gene is TRBV25-1, the J gene TRBJ2-1, with D possibly TRBD2 on 5 matching bases. The germline V and J ends were trimmed by 1 base and 7 bases, with 20 bases remaining between them. Looked up from germline, CDR1 is MGHDK and CDR2 is SYGVNS. This CDR3 is 17 amino acids long. The CDR3 loop reads CASSEFGSRSGRNEQFF. Here the CDR3 DNA reads TGTGCCAGCAGTGAATTTGGGAGTCGGTCGGGAAGGAATGAGCAGTTCTTC.

The V call is TRBV30, the J call TRBJ2-1; the D is unclear. In germline, CDR1 is GTSNPN, CDR2 SVGIG (reference sequence). Deletions cut 0 bases from V and 8 bases from J, with 8 bases between. The CDR3 spans 12 residues. The CDR3 spells CAWSVNLYEQFF. The CDR3 nucleotides are TGTGCCTGGAGTGTAAATCTCTATGAGCAGTTCTTC.

The chain uses TRBV10-3 and TRBJ2-7, with TRBD1 identical over 8 bases. The germline V gene has CDR1 ENHRY and CDR2 SYGVKD. The CDR3 has 15 amino acids. Trimming removed 5 bases from V and 2 bases from J; junction bases left unmatched: 8. The CDR3 sequence is CAISPHAGQAYEQYF. The CDR3 DNA follows: TGTGCCATCAGTCCTCACGCGGGACAGGCCTACGAGCAGTACTTC.

This rearrangement joins TRBV28 to TRBJ2-1; 8 bases align to TRBD2. V dropped 10 bases and J dropped 7; count of bases not matched to a gene: 9. There are 13 residues in the CDR3. Germline CDR1 and CDR2: MDHEN and SYDVKM. The CDR3 sequence is CAILWTSSNEQFF. The DNA for the CDR3 is TGTGCCATTTTGTGGACTAGCAGTAATGAGCAGTTCTTC.

This chain connects TRBV3-1 (or the pseudogene TRBV3-2) to TRBJ1-6; D may be TRBD1 (6 bases). The V gene lost 0 bases and the J gene lost 9 bases, with 12 bases spanning the gap. The length of the CDR3 is 15 residues. Germline assignment: CDR1 LGHDT and CDR2 YNNKEL (reference sequence). The CDR3 DNA follows: TGTGCCAGCAGCCAAGATTTGGGGGCTGGTTCACCCCTCCACTTT. The encoded protein is CASSQDLGAGSPLHF.

The rearrangement joins TRBV29-1 to TRBJ1-4; 7 nucleotides agree with TRBD1. Trimming took 5 bases from V and 5 from J; bases not matched to a gene: 8. Germline V gives CDR1 SQVTM, CDR2 ANQGSEA. The CDR3 runs to 14 residues. The CDR3 nucleotides are TGCAGCGTTCGGTCCGGGACAGCAAATGAAAAACTGTTTTTT. Its translation is CSVRSGTANEKLFF.

The chain is built from TRBV13 and TRBJ2-7; 7 nucleotides agree with TRBD1. The trim removed 0 bases at V and 2 bases at J, leaving 4 bases unmatched. Germline assignment: CDR1 PRHDT and CDR2 FYEKMQ (reference sequence). The CDR3 contains 15 residues. CDR3 nucleotide sequence: TGTGCCAGCAGCTTAGGGTGGGACAGCACCTACGAGCAGTACTTC. It specifies CASSLGWDSTYEQYF. Looking up the rest from reference TRBV13 and TRBJ2-7 gives the full variable domain: AAGVIQSPRHLIKEKRETATLKCYPIPRHDTVYWYQQGPGQDPQFLISFYEKMQSDKGSIPDRFSAQQFSDYHSELNMSSLELGDSALYFCASSLGWDSTYEQYFGPGTRLTVT.

This clone was detected once. The chain carries TRBV10-3 and TRBJ2-1; 11 bases align to TRBD2. Unmatched junction bases numbered 2, after V lost 6 bases and J lost 4 bases. The CDR3 spans 14 residues. The germline V gene has CDR1 ENHRY and CDR2 SYGVKD. The CDR3 DNA follows: TGTGCCATCAGGACTAGCGGGGATTACAATGAGCAGTTCTTC. As protein: CAIRTSGDYNEQFF.